Listed below are T cell receptor beta chains from one sample, sequenced in a study of PD-1 blockade in classical Hodgkin lymphoma. This table comes from immunoSEQ multiplex PCR, and its TCRdb copy is limited to in-frame clones, with some not included. The table lists more than 30,000 clones, over 70% of them singletons. Source: peripheral blood mononuclear cells (PBMCs), taken before the fourth cycle of nivolumab. The receptors derive from a human donor with classical Hodgkin lymphoma. Both conserved end residues are part of each CDR3.

J gene,V gene,CDR3 protein
TRBJ1-3,TRBV9,CASSVAAGQGTAGNTIYF
TRBJ2-2,TRBV2,CASTDRGNTGELFF
TRBJ1-4,TRBV7-9,CASSLAVAGVSIEKLFF
TRBJ2-1,TRBV19,CASSLLARRNNEQFF
TRBJ2-3,TRBV28,CASTGPRGQGTDTQYF
TRBJ2-1,TRBV29-1,CSVAAGLSGEQFF
TRBJ2-1,TRBV7-6,CASSLMAGVGNEQFF
TRBJ2-7,TRBV6-1,CASSWTFSSYEQYF
TRBJ1-3,TRBV7-9,CASSLAGGVGGNTIYF
-,TRBV27,CASSLNRFVIEQYF
TRBJ1-1,TRBV29-1,CSVPGQGWTEAFF
TRBJ2-7,TRBV4-2,CASSQGHVSGYEQYF
TRBJ1-2,TRBV7-6,CASSLETGYGYTF